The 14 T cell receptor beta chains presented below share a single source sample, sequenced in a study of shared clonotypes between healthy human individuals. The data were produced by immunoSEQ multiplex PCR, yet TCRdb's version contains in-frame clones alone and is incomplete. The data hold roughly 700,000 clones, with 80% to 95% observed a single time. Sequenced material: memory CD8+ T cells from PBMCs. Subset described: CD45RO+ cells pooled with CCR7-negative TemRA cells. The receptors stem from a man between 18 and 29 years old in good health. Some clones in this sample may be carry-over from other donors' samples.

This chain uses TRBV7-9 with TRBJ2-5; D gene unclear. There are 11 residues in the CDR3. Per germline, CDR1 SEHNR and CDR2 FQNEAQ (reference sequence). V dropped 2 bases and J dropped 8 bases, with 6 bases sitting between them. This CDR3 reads CASSLTRTQYF. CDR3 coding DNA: TGTGCCAGCAGCTTAACTCGCACCCAGTACTTC.

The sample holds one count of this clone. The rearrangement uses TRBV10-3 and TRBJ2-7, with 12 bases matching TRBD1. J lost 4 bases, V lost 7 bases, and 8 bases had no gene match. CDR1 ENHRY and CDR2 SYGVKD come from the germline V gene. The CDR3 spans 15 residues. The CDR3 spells CAITSGTGGLYEQYF. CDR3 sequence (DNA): TGTGCCATCACCTCAGGGACAGGGGGCTTGTACGAGCAGTACTTC.

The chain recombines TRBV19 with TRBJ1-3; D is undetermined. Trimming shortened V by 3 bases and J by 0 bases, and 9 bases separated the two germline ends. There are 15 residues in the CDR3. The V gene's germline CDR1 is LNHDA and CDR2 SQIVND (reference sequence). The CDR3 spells CASSMGLNSGNTIYF. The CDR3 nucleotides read TGTGCCAGTAGTATGGGATTAAACTCTGGAAACACCATATATTTT.

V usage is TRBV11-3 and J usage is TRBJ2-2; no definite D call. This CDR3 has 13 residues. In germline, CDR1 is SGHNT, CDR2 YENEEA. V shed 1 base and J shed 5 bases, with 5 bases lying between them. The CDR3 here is CASSLGETGELFF. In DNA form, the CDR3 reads TGTGCCAGCAGCTTAGGAGAGACCGGGGAGCTGTTTTTT. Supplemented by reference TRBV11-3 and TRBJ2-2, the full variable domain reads EAGVVQSPRYKIIEKKQPVAFWCNPISGHNTLYWYLQNLGQGPELLIRYENEEAVDDSQLPKDRFSAERLKGVDSTLKIQPAELGDSAVYLCASSLGETGELFFGEGSRLTVL.

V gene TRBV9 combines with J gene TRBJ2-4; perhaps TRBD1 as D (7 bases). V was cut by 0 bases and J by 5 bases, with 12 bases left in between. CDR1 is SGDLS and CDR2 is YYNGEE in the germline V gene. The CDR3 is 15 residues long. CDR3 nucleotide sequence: TGTGCCAGCAGCGTAGGGGGGGACAGCCAAAACATTCAGTACTTC. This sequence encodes CASSVGGDSQNIQYF.

CDR3 DNA: TGTGCCAGCAGTGACTCGGGACAGGGATCCTACGAGCAGTACTTC. It encodes CASSDSGQGSYEQYF. V and J are TRBV27 and TRBJ2-7; 9 bases are shared with TRBD1. The CDR3 sequence is 15 residues long. Germline V gene sequence: CDR1 MNHEY, CDR2 SMNVEV (reference sequence). V was clipped by 5 bases and J by 1 base; unmatched bases: 6.

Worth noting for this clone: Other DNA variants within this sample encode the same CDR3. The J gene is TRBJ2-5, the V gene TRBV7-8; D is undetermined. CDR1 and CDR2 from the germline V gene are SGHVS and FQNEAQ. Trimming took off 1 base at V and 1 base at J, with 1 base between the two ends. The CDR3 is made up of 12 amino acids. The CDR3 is CASSLGQETQYF. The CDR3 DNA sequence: TGTGCCAGCAGCTTAGGCCAAGAGACCCAGTACTTC.

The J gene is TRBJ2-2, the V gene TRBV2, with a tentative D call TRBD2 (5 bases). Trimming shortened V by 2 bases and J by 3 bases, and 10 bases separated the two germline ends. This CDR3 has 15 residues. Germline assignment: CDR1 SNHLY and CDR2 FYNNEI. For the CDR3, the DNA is TGTGCCAGCAGTGAACCCCAGAGGGACACCGGGGAGCTGTTTTTT. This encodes CASSEPQRDTGELFF.

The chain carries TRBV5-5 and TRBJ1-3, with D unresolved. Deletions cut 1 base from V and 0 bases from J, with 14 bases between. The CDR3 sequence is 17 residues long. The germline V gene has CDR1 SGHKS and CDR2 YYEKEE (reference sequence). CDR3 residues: CASSLLGGEVSGNTIYF. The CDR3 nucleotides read TGTGCCAGCAGCTTGTTGGGCGGAGAGGTCTCTGGAAACACCATATATTTT.

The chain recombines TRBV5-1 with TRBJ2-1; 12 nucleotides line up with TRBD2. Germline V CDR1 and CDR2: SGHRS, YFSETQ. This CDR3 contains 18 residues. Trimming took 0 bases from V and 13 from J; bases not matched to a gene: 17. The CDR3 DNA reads TGCGCCAGCAGCTTGGCCCGGACTAGCGGGATTCCGGGGCTGGGTCAGTTCTTC. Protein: CASSLARTSGIPGLGQFF.

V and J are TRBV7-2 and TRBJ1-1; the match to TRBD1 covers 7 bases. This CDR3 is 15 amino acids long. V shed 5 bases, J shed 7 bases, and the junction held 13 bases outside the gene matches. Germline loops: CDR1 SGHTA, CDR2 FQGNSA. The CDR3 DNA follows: TGTGCCAGCAGCGCGTACAGGGGCCCTGGAAGTGAAGCTTTCTTT. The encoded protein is CASSAYRGPGSEAFF.

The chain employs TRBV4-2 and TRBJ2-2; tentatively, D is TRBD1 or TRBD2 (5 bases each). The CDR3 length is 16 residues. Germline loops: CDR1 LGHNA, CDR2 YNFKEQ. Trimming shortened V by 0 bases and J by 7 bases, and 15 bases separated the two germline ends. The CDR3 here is CASSQDYGTSVGELFF. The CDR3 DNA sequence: TGTGCCAGCAGCCAAGATTACGGGACCTCCGTCGGGGAGCTGTTTTTT.

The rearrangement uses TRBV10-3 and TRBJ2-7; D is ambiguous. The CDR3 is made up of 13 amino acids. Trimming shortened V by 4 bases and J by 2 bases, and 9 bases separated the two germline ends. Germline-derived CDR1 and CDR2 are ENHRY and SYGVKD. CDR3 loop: CAISGFTTYEQYF. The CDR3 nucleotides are TGTGCCATCAGTGGATTCACTACCTACGAGCAGTACTTC.

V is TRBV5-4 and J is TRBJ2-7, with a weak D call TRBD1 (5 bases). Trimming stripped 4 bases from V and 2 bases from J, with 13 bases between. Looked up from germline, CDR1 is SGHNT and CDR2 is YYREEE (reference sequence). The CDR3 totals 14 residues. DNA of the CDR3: TGTGCCAGCAGCCCTGGACACGGTGCCTACGAGCAGTACTTC. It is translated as CASSPGHGAYEQYF. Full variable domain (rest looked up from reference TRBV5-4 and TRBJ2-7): ETGVTQSPTHLIKTRGQQVTLRCSSQSGHNTVSWYQQALGQGPQFIFQYYREEENGRGNFPPRFSGLQFPNYSSELNVNALELDDSALYLCASSPGHGAYEQYFGPGTRLTVT.